This entry concerns a single TCR beta chain. The data stem from a study of blood T cell repertoires in COVID-19. The wider study: The analysed material was cDNA or gDNA that came from T cells, B-cell-depleted T cells, or PBMCs.

This CDR3 has 20 amino acids. In the source study's methods: It was from reference gene primer amplification that nucleated cell counts were estimated. Using immunoSEQ multiplex PCR, the repertoire was profiled, and TCRdb retains in-frame clones only, with some absent. The V and J calls and clone size come from that table; D and trimming were worked out from the DNA. This table has more than 95,000 clones, roughly 69% appearing once. Sequenced material: peripheral blood. V and J are TRBV21-1 and TRBJ2-2; TRBD1 is taken as the D call from the table, unchecked against the DNA. TRBV21-1 is shown as a pseudogene. This clonotype originated in a woman aged 70 to 79 with acute or convalescent COVID-19. In DNA, the CDR3 is TGTGCCAGCAGCAATCAAATGAGGACAGGTGGAATAACGAACACCGGGGAGCTGTTTTTT. It is translated as CASSNQMRTGGITNTGELFF.